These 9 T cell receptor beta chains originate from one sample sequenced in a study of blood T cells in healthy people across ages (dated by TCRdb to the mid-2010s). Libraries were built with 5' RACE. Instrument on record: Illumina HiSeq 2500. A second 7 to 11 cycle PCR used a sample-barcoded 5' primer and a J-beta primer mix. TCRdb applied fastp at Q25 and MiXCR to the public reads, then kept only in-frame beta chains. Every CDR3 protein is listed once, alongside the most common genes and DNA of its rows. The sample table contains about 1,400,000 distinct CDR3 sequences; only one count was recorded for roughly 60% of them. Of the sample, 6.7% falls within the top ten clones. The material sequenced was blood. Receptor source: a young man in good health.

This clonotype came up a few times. CDR3 nucleotides: TGCAGTGCTAGAGTCCGGACCTTCCCCTACGAGCAGTACTTC. Translation gives CSARVRTFPYEQYF. The chain combines TRBV20-1 with TRBJ2-7; D gene ambiguous. The CDR3 has 14 residues. Germline CDR1 is DFQATT and CDR2 is SNEGSKA (reference sequence). V lost 1 base, J lost 2 bases, and 12 bases lay in between.

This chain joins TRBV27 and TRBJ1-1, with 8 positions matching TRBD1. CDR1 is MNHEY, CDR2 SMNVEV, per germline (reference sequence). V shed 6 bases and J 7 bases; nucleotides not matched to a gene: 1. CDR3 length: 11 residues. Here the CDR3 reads CASRQGGEAFF. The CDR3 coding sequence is TGTGCCAGCAGACAGGGGGGTGAAGCTTTCTTT.

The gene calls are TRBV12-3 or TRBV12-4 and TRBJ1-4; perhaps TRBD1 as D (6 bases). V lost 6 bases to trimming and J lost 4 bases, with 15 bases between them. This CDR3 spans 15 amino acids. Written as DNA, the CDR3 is TGTGCCAGCAGCGGGACAACAGGGATTAATGAAAAACTGTTTTTT. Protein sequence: CASSGTTGINEKLFF.

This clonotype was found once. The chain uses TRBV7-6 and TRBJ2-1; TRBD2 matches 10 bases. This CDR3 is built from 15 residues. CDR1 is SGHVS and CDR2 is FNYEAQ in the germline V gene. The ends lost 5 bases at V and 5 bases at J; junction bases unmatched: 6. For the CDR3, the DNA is TGTGCCAGCAGCAAGACTAGCGGGTGGAACAATGAGCAGTTCTTC. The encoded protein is CASSKTSGWNNEQFF.

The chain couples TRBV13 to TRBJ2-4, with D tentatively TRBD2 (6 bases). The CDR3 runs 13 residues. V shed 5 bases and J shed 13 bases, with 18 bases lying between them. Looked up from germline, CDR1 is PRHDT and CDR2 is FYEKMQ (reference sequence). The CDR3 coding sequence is TGTGCCAGCAGCAGCCTAGAGTCGGGGGAGCAGTACTTC. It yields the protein CASSSLESGEQYF.

DNA for the CDR3: TGTGCCAGCAGCTTAGATTTTAAAGCCAGTGAAGCTTTCTTT. This gives the protein CASSLDFKASEAFF. The chain has TRBV11-2 and TRBJ1-1; D not resolved. The germline V and J ends were trimmed by 0 bases and 7 bases, with 12 bases remaining between them. The CDR3 spans 14 residues. Germline values: CDR1 SGHAT, CDR2 FQNNGV.

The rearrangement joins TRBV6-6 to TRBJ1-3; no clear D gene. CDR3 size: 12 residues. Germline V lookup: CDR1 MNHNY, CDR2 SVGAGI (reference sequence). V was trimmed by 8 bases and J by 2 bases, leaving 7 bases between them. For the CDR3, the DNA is TGTGCCAGCGCGGATGCTGGAAACACCATATATTTT. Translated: CASADAGNTIYF.

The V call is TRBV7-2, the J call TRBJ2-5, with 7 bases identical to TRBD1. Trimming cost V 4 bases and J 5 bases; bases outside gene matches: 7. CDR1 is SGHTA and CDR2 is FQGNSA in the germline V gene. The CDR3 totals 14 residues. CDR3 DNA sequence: TGTGCCAGCAGCTCACCGACAGGGTACGAGACCCAGTACTTC. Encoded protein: CASSSPTGYETQYF.

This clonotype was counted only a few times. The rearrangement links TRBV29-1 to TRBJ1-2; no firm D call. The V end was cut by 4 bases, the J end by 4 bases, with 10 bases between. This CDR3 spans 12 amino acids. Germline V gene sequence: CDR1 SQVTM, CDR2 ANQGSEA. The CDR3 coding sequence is TGCAGCGTTGTGGCAGGCAGCTATGGCTACACCTTC. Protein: CSVVAGSYGYTF.